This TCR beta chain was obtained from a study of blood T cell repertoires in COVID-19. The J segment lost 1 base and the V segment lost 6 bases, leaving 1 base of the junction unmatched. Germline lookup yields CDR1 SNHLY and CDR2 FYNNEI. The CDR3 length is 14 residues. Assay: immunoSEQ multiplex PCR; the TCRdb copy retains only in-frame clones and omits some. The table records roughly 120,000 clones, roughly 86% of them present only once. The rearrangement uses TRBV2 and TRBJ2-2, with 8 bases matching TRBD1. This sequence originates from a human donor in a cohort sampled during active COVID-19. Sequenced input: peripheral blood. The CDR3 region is CASRDRVNTGELFF. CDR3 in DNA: TGTGCCAGCAGGGACAGGGTGAACACCGGGGAGCTGTTTTTT.